This TCR beta chain is drawn from a study of radiotherapy plus CTLA-4 blockade in lung cancer. This CDR3 has 11 residues. The germline V gene encodes CDR1 SGHDT and CDR2 YYEEEE. Deletions cut 4 bases from V and 7 bases from J, with 9 bases between. General study points: There was expansion of tumor-derived TCR clones in blood after radiotherapy plus ipilimumab.

With respect to this clone: Its antigen remains unidentified.

Produced via immunoSEQ multiplex PCR; TCRdb's table is partial and in-frame only. This table holds tens of thousands of clones, 60% to 80% found once. Alongside CTLA-4 blockade with ipilimumab, patients with chemo-refractory metastatic non-small-cell lung cancer received focal radiation. This sequence originates from a human donor with non-small cell lung cancer who had stable disease on radiotherapy plus ipilimumab. The sample consisted of peripheral blood, taken from a patient treated with radiotherapy plus ipilimumab. V is TRBV5-6 and J is TRBJ2-7; D unresolved. This CDR3 is CASSRLGEQYF. The CDR3 nucleotides are TGTGCCAGCAGCCGCCTGGGAGAGCAGTACTTC. Filled out from reference TRBV5-6 and TRBJ2-7, the complete variable domain reads DAGVTQSPTHLIKTRGQQVTLRCSPKSGHDTVSWYQQALGQGPQFIFQYYEEEERQRGNFPDRFSGHQFPNYSSELNVNALLLGDSALYLCASSRLGEQYFGPGTRLTVT.